This T cell receptor (beta chain) was recovered during a study of patients and donors after allogeneic stem cell transplantation. This clonotype was detected ten times or more. From the RT-PCR reads, TCRdb called clonotypes with MiXCR, one entry per CDR3 protein. The table has about 230,000 distinct CDR3 sequences, about 14% seen once. The sample consisted of blood, either unsorted or a sorted T cell fraction (not recorded which). The origin of this receptor is a human donor who was either an allogeneic HSCT recipient or a stem cell or donor lymphocyte infusion donor (not recorded which). It is not recorded whose cells these are; they may come from a transplant donor.

CDR3 in amino acids: CSAPGTLGDHEQYF. The CDR3 coding sequence is TGCAGTGCTCCCGGGACGTTGGGTGACCACGAGCAGTACTTC. The chain combines TRBV20-1 with TRBJ2-7, with D perhaps TRBD1 or TRBD2 (5 bases each). Germline values: CDR1 DFQATT, CDR2 SNEGSKA (reference sequence). V was clipped by 5 bases and J by 5 bases, with 19 bases between them. There are 14 residues in the CDR3.